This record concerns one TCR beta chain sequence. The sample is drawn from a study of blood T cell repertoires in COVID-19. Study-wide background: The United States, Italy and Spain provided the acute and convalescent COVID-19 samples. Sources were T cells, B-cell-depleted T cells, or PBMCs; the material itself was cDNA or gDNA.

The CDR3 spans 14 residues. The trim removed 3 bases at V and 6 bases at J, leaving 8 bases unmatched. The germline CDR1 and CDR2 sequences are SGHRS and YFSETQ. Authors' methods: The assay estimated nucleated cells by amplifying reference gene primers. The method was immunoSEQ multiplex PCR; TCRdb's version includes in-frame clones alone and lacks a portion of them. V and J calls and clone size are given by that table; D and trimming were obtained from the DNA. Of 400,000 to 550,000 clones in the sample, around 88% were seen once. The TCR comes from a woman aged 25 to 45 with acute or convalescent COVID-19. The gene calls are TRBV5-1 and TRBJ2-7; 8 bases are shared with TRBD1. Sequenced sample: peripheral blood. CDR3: CASSSGQGVVEQYF. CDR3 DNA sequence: TGCGCCAGCAGCTCAGGACAGGGAGTGGTCGAGCAGTACTTC. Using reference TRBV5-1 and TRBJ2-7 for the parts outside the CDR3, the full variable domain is KAGVTQTPRYLIKTRGQQVTLSCSPISGHRSVSWYQQTPGQGLQFLFEYFSETQRNKGNFPGRFSGRQFSNSRSEMNVSTLELGDSALYLCASSSGQGVVEQYFGPGTRLTVT.